These T cell receptor beta chains were read from a single sample in a study of blood T cell repertoires in COVID-19. The protocol was immunoSEQ multiplex PCR, while the TCRdb copy is restricted to in-frame clones and leaves out a portion. The sample consists of tens of thousands of clones, less than 95% of them appearing once. Sequenced: peripheral blood. All receptors come from a woman aged 45-65 years in a cohort sampled during active COVID-19. CDR3s include the opening cysteine and the closing phenylalanine or tryptophan. The D gene is left open where the match is weak.

TRBJ1-6 - TRBV11-2 CASSLGGSSYNSPLHF TGTGCCAGCAGCTTAGGCGGCAGCTCCTATAATTCACCCCTCCACTTT
TRBJ1-1 TRBD1 TRBV29-1 CSGQGYKNTEAFF TGCAGCGGACAGGGCTACAAGAACACTGAAGCTTTCTTT
TRBJ2-1 - TRBV10-3 CAISAGSSYNEQFF TGTGCCATCAGCGCCGGTAGCTCCTACAATGAGCAGTTCTTC
TRBJ2-2 TRBD2 TRBV30 CAWSALAGVRELFF TGTGCCTGGAGTGCCCTAGCGGGAGTAAGGGAGCTGTTTTTT
TRBJ1-2 - TRBV29-1 CSVGGGEANYGYTF TGCAGCGTTGGTGGGGGGGAAGCTAACTATGGCTACACCTTC
TRBJ2-2 TRBD1 TRBV19 CASSRRDRADGELFF TGTGCCAGTAGTAGGAGAGACAGGGCGGACGGGGAGCTGTTTTTT
TRBJ2-5 - TRBV30 CAWSQGAAQETQYF TGTGCCTGGAGTCAAGGGGCAGCTCAAGAGACCCAGTACTTC
TRBJ2-7 - TRBV6-2/TRBV6-3 CASSYGRYEQYF TGTGCCAGCAGTTACGGGAGGTACGAGCAGTACTTC
TRBJ1-4 - TRBV7-9 CASSPGDKRNEKLFF TGTGCCAGCAGCCCAGGGGACAAACGCAATGAAAAACTGTTTTTT
TRBJ2-1 TRBD2 TRBV28 CASRNSGLADNEQFF TGTGCCAGCAGGAATAGCGGCCTAGCGGACAATGAGCAGTTCTTC
TRBJ1-1 - TRBV5-1 CASSSRNTEAFF TGCGCCAGCAGCTCCCGGAACACTGAAGCTTTCTTT
TRBJ1-3 - TRBV5-1 CASSLGVSGNTIYF TGCGCCAGCAGCCTCGGGGTCTCTGGAAACACCATATATTTT
TRBJ2-1 TRBD2 TRBV9 CATSGTAGAGEQFF TGTGCCACCTCGGGCACGGCGGGAGCGGGTGAGCAGTTCTTC
TRBJ1-3 TRBD1 TRBV9 CASSVRGQGVGDTIYF TGTGCCAGCAGCGTAAGGGGACAGGGTGTAGGGGACACCATATATTTT
TRBJ1-5 TRBD1 TRBV27 CASSSGQGLSGNQPQHF TGTGCCAGCAGTTCGGGACAGGGGCTAAGTGGCAATCAGCCCCAGCATTTT
TRBJ1-1 - TRBV6-6 CASSPGTQNTEAFF TGTGCCAGCAGTCCCGGGACACAGAACACTGAAGCTTTCTTT
TRBJ1-1 TRBD1 TRBV2 CASMKSGGTEAFF TGTGCCAGCATGAAATCAGGGGGGACTGAAGCTTTCTTT
TRBJ2-1 TRBD2 TRBV14 CASSEGLAPINEQFF TGTGCCAGCAGCGAGGGACTAGCGCCGATCAATGAGCAGTTCTTC
TRBJ2-3 - TRBV6-6 CASSYSPGGSTDTQYF TGTGCCAGCAGTTACAGCCCAGGGGGGAGCACAGATACGCAGTATTTT